This T cell receptor (beta chain) was obtained from a study of T cells expressing NK-cell markers. At the level of the study: Seven sequenced donors out of eight were HCMV-seropositive, one seronegative.

Study-level points and caveats: As a fraction of CD8+ T cells, dominant NKG2C+ clonotypes reached roughly 1.0-7.0% in six donors.

The CDR3 spans 13 residues. Germline CDR1 is SGHTA and CDR2 is FQGNSA. Notes on this clonotype: Its antigen is still unknown.

5'RACE template switching built TCR beta cDNA with unique molecular identifiers. For each CDR3 protein, TCRdb gives one entry from its re-call of the 5' RACE reads, without DNA. This sample's table has 500,000 or so distinct CDR3 sequences. The chain combines TRBV7-2 with TRBJ2-7; TCRdb names TRBD2, which stays unverified in the absence of DNA. The sequence came from a man between 18 and 35 years old in good health. The sequencing input was blood T cells: a sorted CD56 or NKG2C T cell subset, CD4+ or CD8+ T cells, or bulk PBMC T cells (not recorded which). The CDR3 spells CASSRTSPDEQYF. The full variable domain, with the rest looked up from reference TRBV7-2 and TRBJ2-7, is GAGVSQSPSNKVTEKGKDVELRCDPISGHTALYWYRQSLGQGLEFLIYFQGNSAPDKSGLPSDRFSAERTGGSVSTLTIQRTQQEDSAVYLCASSRTSPDEQYFGPGTRLTVT.